This T cell receptor (beta chain) was sequenced in a study of blood T cell repertoires in COVID-19. Background on the study: The United States, Italy and Spain provided the acute and convalescent COVID-19 samples. In each case, the material was cDNA or gDNA derived from T cells, B-cell-depleted T cells, or PBMCs.

The V gene's germline CDR1 is LNHNV and CDR2 YYDKDF (reference sequence). V shed 0 bases and J 7 bases; nucleotides not matched to a gene: 12. This CDR3 has 18 residues. Study processing details: Amplification of reference gene primers was used by the study to estimate nucleated cell counts. Data came from immunoSEQ multiplex PCR; TCRdb stores just in-frame clones and leaves some out. That table is the source of V, J and clone size, and D and trimming were worked out from the DNA. The sample records some 120,000 clones, 80% to 90% being singletons. Material for sequencing was peripheral blood. J is TRBJ1-6 and V is TRBV15, with 7 bases lining up with TRBD1. The receptor's source is a human donor in a cohort sampled during active COVID-19. The CDR3 sequence is CATSRDVLQGDHNSPLHF. The DNA of the CDR3 is TGTGCCACCAGCAGAGACGTATTGCAGGGGGACCACAATTCACCCCTCCACTTT.